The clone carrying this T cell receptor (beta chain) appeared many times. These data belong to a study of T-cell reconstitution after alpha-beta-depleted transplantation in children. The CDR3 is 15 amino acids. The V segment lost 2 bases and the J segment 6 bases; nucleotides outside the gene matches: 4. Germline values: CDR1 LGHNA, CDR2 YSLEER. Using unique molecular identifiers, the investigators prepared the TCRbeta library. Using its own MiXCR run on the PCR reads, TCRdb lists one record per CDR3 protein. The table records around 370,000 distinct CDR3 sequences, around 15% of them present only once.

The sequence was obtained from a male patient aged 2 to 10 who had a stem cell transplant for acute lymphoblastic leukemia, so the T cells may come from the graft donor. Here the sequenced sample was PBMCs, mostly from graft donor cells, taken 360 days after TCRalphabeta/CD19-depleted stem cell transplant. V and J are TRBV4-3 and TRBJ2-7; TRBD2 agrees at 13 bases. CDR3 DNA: TGCGCCAGCAGCCAAACGGGACTAGCGGGATCCGAGCAGTACTTC. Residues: CASSQTGLAGSEQYF.